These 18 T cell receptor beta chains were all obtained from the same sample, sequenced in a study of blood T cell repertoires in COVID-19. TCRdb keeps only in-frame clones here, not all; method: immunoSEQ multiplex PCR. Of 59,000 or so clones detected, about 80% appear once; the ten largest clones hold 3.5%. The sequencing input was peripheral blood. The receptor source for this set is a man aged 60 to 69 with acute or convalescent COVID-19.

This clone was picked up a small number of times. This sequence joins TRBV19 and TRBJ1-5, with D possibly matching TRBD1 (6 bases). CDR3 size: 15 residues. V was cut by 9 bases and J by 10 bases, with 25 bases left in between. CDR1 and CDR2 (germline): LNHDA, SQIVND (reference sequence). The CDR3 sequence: CASWDTNVPQSPQHF. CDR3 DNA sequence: TGTGCCAGCTGGGACACCAACGTCCCCCAATCCCCCCAGCATTTT.

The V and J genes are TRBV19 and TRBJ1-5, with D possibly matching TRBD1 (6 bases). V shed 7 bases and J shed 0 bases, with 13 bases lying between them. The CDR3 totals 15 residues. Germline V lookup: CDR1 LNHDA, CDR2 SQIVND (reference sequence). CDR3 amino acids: CASTRGINSNQPQHF. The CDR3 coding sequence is TGTGCCAGTACCAGGGGAATAAATAGCAATCAGCCCCAGCATTTT.

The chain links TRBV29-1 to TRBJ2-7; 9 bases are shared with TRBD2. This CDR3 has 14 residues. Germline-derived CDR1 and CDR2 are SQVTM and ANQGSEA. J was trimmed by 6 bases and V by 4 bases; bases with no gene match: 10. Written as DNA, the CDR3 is TGCAGCGTTGTGCCTTCGGGACTAGCCATCGAGCAGTACTTC. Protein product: CSVVPSGLAIEQYF.

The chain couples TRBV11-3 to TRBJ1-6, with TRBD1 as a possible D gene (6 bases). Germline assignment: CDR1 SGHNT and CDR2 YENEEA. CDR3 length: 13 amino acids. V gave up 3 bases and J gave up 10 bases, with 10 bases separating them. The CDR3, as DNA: TGTGCCAGCAGCTTGGGGGCTCGCTCACCCCTCCACTTT. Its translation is CASSLGARSPLHF.

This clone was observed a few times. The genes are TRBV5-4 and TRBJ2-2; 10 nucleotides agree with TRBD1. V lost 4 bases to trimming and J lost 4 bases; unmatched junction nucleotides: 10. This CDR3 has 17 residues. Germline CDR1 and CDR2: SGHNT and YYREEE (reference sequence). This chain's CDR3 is CASSPRGTGASTGELFF. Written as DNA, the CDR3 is TGTGCCAGCAGCCCACGAGGGACAGGGGCGAGCACCGGGGAGCTGTTTTTT.

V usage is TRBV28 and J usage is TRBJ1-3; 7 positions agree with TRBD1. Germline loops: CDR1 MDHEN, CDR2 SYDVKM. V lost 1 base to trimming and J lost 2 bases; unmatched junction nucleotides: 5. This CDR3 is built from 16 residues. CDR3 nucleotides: TGTGCCAGCAGTTTATTTGGGCAGGGGGCTGGAAACACCATATATTTT. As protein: CASSLFGQGAGNTIYF.

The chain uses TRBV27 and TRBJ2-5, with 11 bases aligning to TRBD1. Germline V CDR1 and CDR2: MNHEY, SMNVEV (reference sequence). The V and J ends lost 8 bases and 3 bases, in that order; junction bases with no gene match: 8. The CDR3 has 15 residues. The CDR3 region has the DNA TGTGCCAGCCTCACCCGGGACAGGGGGAAAGAGACCCAGTACTTC. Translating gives CASLTRDRGKETQYF.

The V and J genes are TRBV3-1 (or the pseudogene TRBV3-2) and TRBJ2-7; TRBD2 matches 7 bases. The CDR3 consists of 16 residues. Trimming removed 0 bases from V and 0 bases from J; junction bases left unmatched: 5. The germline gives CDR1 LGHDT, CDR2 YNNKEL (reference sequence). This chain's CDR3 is CASSQDLAVSSYEQYF. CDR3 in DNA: TGTGCCAGCAGCCAAGATCTAGCGGTGAGCTCCTACGAGCAGTACTTC.

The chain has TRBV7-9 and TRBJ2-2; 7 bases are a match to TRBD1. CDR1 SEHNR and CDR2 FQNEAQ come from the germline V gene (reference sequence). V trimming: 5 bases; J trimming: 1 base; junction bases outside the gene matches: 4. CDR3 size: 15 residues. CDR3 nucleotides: TGTGCCAGCAGCCTTCGACAGGGGAACACCGGGGAGCTGTTTTTT. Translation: CASSLRQGNTGELFF.

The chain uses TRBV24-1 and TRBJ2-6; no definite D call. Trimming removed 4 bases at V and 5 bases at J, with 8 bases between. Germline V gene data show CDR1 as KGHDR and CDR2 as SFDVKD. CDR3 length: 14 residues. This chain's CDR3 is CATSEAERANVLTF. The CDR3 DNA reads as TGTGCCACCAGTGAGGCGGAGCGGGCCAACGTCCTGACTTTC.

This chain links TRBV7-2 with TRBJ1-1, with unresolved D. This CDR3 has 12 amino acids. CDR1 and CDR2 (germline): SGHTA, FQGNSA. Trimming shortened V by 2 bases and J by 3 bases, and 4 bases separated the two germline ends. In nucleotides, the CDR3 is TGTGCCAGCAGCTTACGGGACACTGAAGCTTTCTTT. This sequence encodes CASSLRDTEAFF.

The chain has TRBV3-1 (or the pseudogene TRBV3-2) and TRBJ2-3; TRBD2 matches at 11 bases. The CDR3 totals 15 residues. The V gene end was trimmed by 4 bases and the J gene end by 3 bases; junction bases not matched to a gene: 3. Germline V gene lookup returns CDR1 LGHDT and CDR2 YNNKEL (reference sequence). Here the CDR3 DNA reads TGTGCCAGCAGCCTTATAGCGGGAGGGACAGATACGCAGTATTTT. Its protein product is CASSLIAGGTDTQYF.

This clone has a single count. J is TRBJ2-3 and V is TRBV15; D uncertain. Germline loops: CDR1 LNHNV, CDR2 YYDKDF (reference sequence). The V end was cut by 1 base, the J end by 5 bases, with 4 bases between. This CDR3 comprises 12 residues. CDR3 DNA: TGTGCCACCAGCAGAGTGAGAGATACGCAGTATTTT. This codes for CATSRVRDTQYF.

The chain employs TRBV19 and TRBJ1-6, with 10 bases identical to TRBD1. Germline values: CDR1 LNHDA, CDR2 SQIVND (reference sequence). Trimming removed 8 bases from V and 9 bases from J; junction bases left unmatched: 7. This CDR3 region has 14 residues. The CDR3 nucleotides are TGTGCCAGTTCACCCCGGGACAGGGGTTCACCCCTCCACTTT. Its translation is CASSPRDRGSPLHF.

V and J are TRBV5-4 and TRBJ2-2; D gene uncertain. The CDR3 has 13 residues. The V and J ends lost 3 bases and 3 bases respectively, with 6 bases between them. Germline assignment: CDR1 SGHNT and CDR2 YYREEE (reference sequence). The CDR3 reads CASSYRDTGELFF. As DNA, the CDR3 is TGTGCCAGCAGCTACAGAGACACCGGGGAGCTGTTTTTT. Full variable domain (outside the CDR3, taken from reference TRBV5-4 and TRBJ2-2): ETGVTQSPTHLIKTRGQQVTLRCSSQSGHNTVSWYQQALGQGPQFIFQYYREEENGRGNFPPRFSGLQFPNYSSELNVNALELDDSALYLCASSYRDTGELFFGEGSRLTVL.

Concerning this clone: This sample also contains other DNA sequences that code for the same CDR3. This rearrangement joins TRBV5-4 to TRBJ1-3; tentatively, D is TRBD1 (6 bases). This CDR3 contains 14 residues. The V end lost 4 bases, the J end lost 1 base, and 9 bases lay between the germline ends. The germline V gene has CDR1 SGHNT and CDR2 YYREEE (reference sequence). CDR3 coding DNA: TGTGCCAGCAGCCTAAGGGGGTCTGGAAACACCATATATTTT. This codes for CASSLRGSGNTIYF.

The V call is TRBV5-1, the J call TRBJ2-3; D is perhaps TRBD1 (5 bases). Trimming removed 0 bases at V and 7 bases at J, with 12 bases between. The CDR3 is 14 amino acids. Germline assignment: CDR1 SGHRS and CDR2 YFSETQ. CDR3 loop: CASSLAERTNTQYF. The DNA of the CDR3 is TGCGCCAGCAGCTTGGCCGAAAGGACAAATACGCAGTATTTT.

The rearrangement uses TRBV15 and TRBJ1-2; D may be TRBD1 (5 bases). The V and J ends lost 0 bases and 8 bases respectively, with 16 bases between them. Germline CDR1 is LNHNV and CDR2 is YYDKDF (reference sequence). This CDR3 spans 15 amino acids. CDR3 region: CATSRDKSGTGGYTF. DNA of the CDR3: TGTGCCACCAGCAGAGATAAGTCGGGGACTGGAGGCTACACCTTC.